This TCR beta chain was observed in a study of early T cells in non-severe SARS-CoV-2 infection. The overall study: Bulk RNA taken from unsorted whole blood was sequenced, leaving chains unpaired.

This CDR3 has 16 amino acids. Per germline, CDR1 MNHEY and CDR2 SVGEGT. Germline trimming cut 5 bases from V and 5 bases from J; bases unmatched to any gene: 14. This clonotype showed up just a few times. The antigen remains undetermined. Findings of the study overall: In VDJdb matching, anti-spike CD8 responses were favored while private and CD4 specificities went missing.

Researchers attached unique molecular identifiers to individual cDNA molecules. Via MiXCR, TCRdb re-called the 5' RACE reads, giving one row per CDR3 protein. This table holds some 66,000 distinct CDR3 sequences, approximately 10% found once. The V call is TRBV6-2 or TRBV6-3, the J call TRBJ1-1; 7 nucleotides agree with TRBD1. The source is an adult who was a healthcare worker with PCR-confirmed SARS-CoV-2 infection or an uninfected control (not recorded which). Sequences were obtained from whole blood. For the CDR3, the DNA is TGTGCCAGCAGTACCCTCTTCCGGGCAGGGGGAACTGAAGCTTTCTTT. Translating it yields CASSTLFRAGGTEAFF.